These 10 T cell receptor beta chains share one sample of origin, sequenced in a study of post-analysis software for immune sequencing data. Study observations and caveats: Patients used roughly five TRBV segments, including TRBV5-6, TRBV5-1 and TRBV20-1, more often than controls.

For these TCRs, the target antigens are not known. Included in the TCR beta cDNA libraries were unique molecular identifiers. MiXCR was run by TCRdb on the PCR reads, yielding one entry per CDR3 protein. The sample has hundreds of thousands of distinct CDR3 sequences; 59% are singletons. Sequencing was performed on blood. The receptors were gathered from a girl aged 2-10 years with multiple sclerosis.

The gene calls are TRBV9 and TRBJ2-1; 9 bases match TRBD2. The CDR3 has 15 amino acids. J lost 3 bases, V lost 0 bases, and 1 base had no gene match. CDR1 and CDR2 from the germline V gene are SGDLS and YYNGEE. This CDR3 reads CASSVDSGSYNEQFF. The CDR3 DNA reads as TGTGCCAGCAGCGTAGATAGCGGGAGCTACAATGAGCAGTTCTTC.

This clonotype has only a few counts. This chain joins TRBV7-2 and TRBJ2-5, with D perhaps matching TRBD1 (6 bases). Germline V gives CDR1 SGHTA, CDR2 FQGNSA. With 3 bases removed from V and 3 bases from J, the gap between germline ends came to 20 bases. The CDR3 sequence is 17 residues long. The CDR3 nucleotides read TGTGCCAGCAGCTTCGGACAGAGGACCTTAAATAAAGAGACCCAGTACTTC. Translated, it gives CASSFGQRTLNKETQYF.

As DNA, the CDR3 is TGTGCCACCAGTGACACTGGGATAGGGACAGGGGCAGATACGCAGTATTTT. It yields the protein CATSDTGIGTGADTQYF. This chain links TRBV24-1 with TRBJ2-3; 10 positions agree with TRBD1. V was clipped by 4 bases and J by 4 bases; unmatched bases: 10. The CDR3 runs 17 residues. Germline CDR1 is KGHDR and CDR2 is SFDVKD.

This clonotype was seen only a few times. The rearrangement uses TRBV5-1 and TRBJ2-7; 10 bases are a match to TRBD1. V was pared by 4 bases and J by 3 bases, with 16 bases of the junction left unmatched. Germline CDR1 SGHRS, CDR2 YFSETQ. CDR3 length: 18 amino acids. The CDR3 DNA reads TGCGCCAGCAGCCGACGACAGGGGGCGAACTACGGGGGCTACGAGCAGTACTTC. It translates to CASSRRQGANYGGYEQYF.

The chain joins TRBV6-5 to TRBJ2-4; 9 bases are a match to TRBD2. The DNA end is a closer match to TRBJ2-5, so the J assignment may be wrong. The CDR3 consists of 18 residues. Looked up from germline, CDR1 is MNHEY and CDR2 is SVGAGI. The CDR3 region has the DNA TGTGCCAGCAGTTACTCGACCCCTATAGCGGGGGTGGTTGAGACCCAGTACTTC. Encoded protein: CASSYSTPIAGVVETQYF.

The rearrangement joins TRBV20-1 to TRBJ2-1; D might be TRBD1 or TRBD2, each matching 5 bases. The CDR3 has 13 residues. Trimming removed 4 bases from V and 9 bases from J, with 16 bases in between. Per germline, CDR1 DFQATT and CDR2 SNEGSKA (reference sequence). The CDR3 protein is CSAKGANDSEQFF. The CDR3 nucleotides are TGCAGTGCTAAGGGAGCTAATGACAGTGAGCAGTTCTTC.

The V call is TRBV7-2, the J call TRBJ2-3, with D hard to call. The V gene lost 2 bases and the J gene lost 2 bases, with 11 bases spanning the gap. The germline CDR1 and CDR2 sequences are SGHTA and FQGNSA. This CDR3 has 15 residues. Here the CDR3 DNA reads TGTGCCAGCAGCTTAAATCCGGGTGTCACAGATACGCAGTATTTT. This translates into CASSLNPGVTDTQYF.

V gene TRBV29-1 combines with J gene TRBJ1-2, with D perhaps TRBD1 (5 bases). Germline V lookup: CDR1 SQVTM, CDR2 ANQGSEA. CDR3 size: 13 residues. V lost 4 bases and J lost 4, with 13 bases in between. In DNA form, the CDR3 reads TGCAGCGTTGCAGGGATCCACCGCTATGGCTACACCTTC. Its protein is CSVAGIHRYGYTF.

V usage is TRBV12-3 or TRBV12-4 and J usage is TRBJ2-1, with D possibly being TRBD2 (5 bases). Deletions cut 6 bases from V and 0 bases from J, with 12 bases between. The CDR3 runs to 15 residues. The CDR3 bases are TGTGCCAGCAGCGGAGGACGCCGCTCCTACAATGAGCAGTTCTTC. The encoded protein is CASSGGRRSYNEQFF.

The chain is built from TRBV15 and TRBJ2-6; D gene uncertain. The ends were cut back, 5 bases at V and 4 bases at J, with 12 bases in the middle. This CDR3 has 15 amino acids. Germline V gives CDR1 LNHNV, CDR2 YYDKDF (reference sequence). The CDR3: CATSLTPEGANVLTF. As DNA, the CDR3 is TGTGCCACCAGCCTAACCCCGGAGGGGGCCAACGTCCTGACTTTC.